The 10 T cell receptor beta chains listed next were all sequenced from one sample in a study of blood T cell repertoires in COVID-19. Using immunoSEQ multiplex PCR, the repertoire was profiled, and TCRdb retains in-frame clones only, with some absent. This sample has around 300,000 clones, with over 75% found just once. Sample: peripheral blood. All receptors derive from a woman in her sixties or seventies with acute or convalescent COVID-19.

This chain links TRBV7-9 with TRBJ2-7; D is possibly TRBD1 (6 bases). This CDR3 has 14 amino acids. V dropped 2 bases and J dropped 2 bases, with 10 bases sitting between them. Per the germline V gene, CDR1 is SEHNR and CDR2 is FQNEAQ (reference sequence). CDR3 in amino acids: CASSLQQGPYEQYF. The CDR3 DNA reads TGTGCCAGCAGCTTACAACAGGGACCCTACGAGCAGTACTTC.

V is TRBV7-6 and J is TRBJ1-1; D is unresolved. Trimming shortened V by 1 base and J by 1 base, and 10 bases separated the two germline ends. CDR1 is SGHVS, CDR2 FNYEAQ, per germline. This CDR3 is built from 15 residues. In DNA, the CDR3 is TGTGCCAGCAGCTTAGATCCCTTTCCGAACACTGAAGCTTTCTTT. This sequence encodes CASSLDPFPNTEAFF. The full variable domain, completed using reference TRBV7-6 and TRBJ1-1, is GAGVSQSPRYKVTKRGQDVALRCDPISGHVSLYWYRQALGQGPEFLTYFNYEAQQDKSGLPNDRFSAERPEGSISTLTIQRTEQRDSAMYRCASSLDPFPNTEAFFGQGTRLTVV.

V usage is TRBV5-1 and J usage is TRBJ2-2; 10 nucleotides align to TRBD2. The V gene's germline CDR1 is SGHRS and CDR2 YFSETQ. The CDR3 runs 16 residues. The V gene end was trimmed by 3 bases and the J gene end by 2 bases; junction bases not matched to a gene: 4. CDR3 region: CASSSSGGANTGELFF. For the CDR3, the DNA is TGCGCCAGCAGCTCAAGCGGGGGGGCCAACACCGGGGAGCTGTTTTTT.

The chain joins TRBV15 to TRBJ1-6; no definite D call. Germline loops: CDR1 LNHNV, CDR2 YYDKDF (reference sequence). The CDR3 has 15 residues. The ends were cut back, 6 bases at V and 8 bases at J, with 17 bases in the middle. The chain's CDR3 is CATSMILGGDSPLHF. In DNA form, the CDR3 reads TGTGCCACCAGTATGATTTTGGGAGGTGATTCACCCCTCCACTTT.

The gene calls are TRBV5-4 and TRBJ2-1; TRBD2 matches 7 bases. The germline CDR1 and CDR2 sequences are SGHNT and YYREEE (reference sequence). CDR3 length: 16 amino acids. Trimming removed 4 bases from V and 0 bases from J; junction bases left unmatched: 7. This CDR3 reads CASSPAAGSSYNEQFF. DNA of the CDR3: TGTGCCAGCAGCCCGGCAGCGGGGAGCTCCTACAATGAGCAGTTCTTC.

The V and J genes are TRBV2 and TRBJ2-7; a weak D match, TRBD2 (5 bases). The CDR3 sequence is 12 residues long. In germline, CDR1 is SNHLY, CDR2 FYNNEI. Deletions cut 4 bases from V and 6 bases from J, with 10 bases between. CDR3 in amino acids: CASSGEGPEQYF. DNA of the CDR3: TGTGCCAGCAGTGGTGAGGGTCCCGAGCAGTACTTC. The entire variable domain, with the rest obtained from reference TRBV2 and TRBJ2-7, is as follows: EPEVTQTPSHQVTQMGQEVILRCVPISNHLYFYWYRQILGQKVEFLVSFYNNEISEKSEIFDDQFSVERPDGSNFTLKIRSTKLEDSAMYFCASSGEGPEQYFGPGTRLTVT.

The V gene is TRBV6-5, the J gene TRBJ1-6; TRBD1 matches 7 bases. Germline V gene sequence: CDR1 MNHEY, CDR2 SVGAGI. V lost 7 bases to trimming and J lost 3 bases; unmatched junction nucleotides: 3. The CDR3 has 14 residues. This chain's CDR3 is CASTGGGYNSPLHF. The CDR3 bases are TGTGCCAGCACAGGGGGAGGCTATAATTCACCCCTCCACTTT.

The CDR3 spells CASSYWTSGGAYEQYF. For the CDR3, the DNA is TGTGCCAGCAGTTACTGGACTAGCGGGGGGGCCTACGAGCAGTACTTC. V is TRBV6-5 and J is TRBJ2-7; TRBD2 matches 15 bases. V was pared by 1 base and J by 2 bases, with 0 bases of the junction left unmatched. The CDR3 covers 16 residues. The V gene's germline CDR1 is MNHEY and CDR2 SVGAGI.

V gene TRBV6-5 combines with J gene TRBJ1-2, with D possibly matching TRBD1 (6 bases). Germline V gives CDR1 MNHEY, CDR2 SVGAGI. This CDR3 region has 14 residues. V was shortened by 2 bases and J by 8 bases, with 15 bases between the two germline ends. The CDR3 coding sequence is TGTGCCAGCAGTTACGGAGGGGGGGCGGTCGGCTACACCTTC. This gives the protein CASSYGGGAVGYTF.

This chain connects TRBV7-9 to TRBJ1-1; possible D gene TRBD1, 6 bases. V lost 0 bases, J lost 8 bases, and 10 bases lay in between. CDR1 and CDR2 from the germline V gene are SEHNR and FQNEAQ (reference sequence). This CDR3 spans 13 amino acids. CDR3 amino acids: CASSLAGGLEAFF. CDR3 bases: TGTGCCAGCAGCTTAGCGGGGGGGCTGGAAGCTTTCTTT.